The clone carrying this T cell receptor (beta chain) has only one observation. The sample belongs to a study of blood T cell repertoires in COVID-19. Whole-study context: Samples taken during acute and convalescent COVID-19 were collected in the United States, Italy and Spain.

The CDR3 contains 14 residues. Trimming pared 5 bases from V and 8 bases from J, leaving 18 bases between. CDR1 MDHEN and CDR2 SYDVKM come from the germline V gene. Method: immunoSEQ multiplex PCR; TCRdb's copy keeps in-frame clones and lacks some. Here the sample spans about 140,000 clones, around 83% being singletons. Sequenced sample: peripheral blood. The TCR was taken from a woman of 80 years or more with acute or convalescent COVID-19. The rearrangement links TRBV28 to TRBJ1-2; no reliable D call. The DNA for the CDR3 is TGTGCCAGCAGTACCGCCACGTTAGGGAGGGGCTACACCTTC. Residues: CASSTATLGRGYTF.